Reported below is one T cell receptor beta chain. Trimming pared 6 bases from V and 4 bases from J, leaving 22 bases between. This CDR3 is built from 17 residues. CDR1 and CDR2 (germline): SGHRS, YFSETQ. The source of the sample is a study of cytomegalovirus exposure and HLA in healthy donors. The PCR contained 60 Vbeta and 13 Jbeta primers. Clones were sequenced by immunoSEQ multiplex PCR, and TCRdb holds only the in-frame ones, with some missing. The sample holds roughly 100,000 clones; less than 80% are singletons and the top ten take approximately 2%. Donors were ostensibly healthy at sampling, although undocumented immune exposures were probable.

The J gene is TRBJ1-4, the V gene TRBV5-1, with a tentative D call TRBD1 (6 bases). This TCR came from a middle-aged man in good health and CMV-seronegative. The sample was PBMCs. The CDR3 sequence: CASTETPPGAINEKLFF. CDR3 nucleotides: TGCGCCAGCACCGAGACGCCTCCAGGGGCGATTAATGAAAAACTGTTTTTT.